This TCR beta chain emerged from a study of cytomegalovirus exposure and HLA in healthy donors. The PCR contained 60 Vbeta and 13 Jbeta primers. TCRdb keeps only in-frame clones here, not all; method: immunoSEQ multiplex PCR. The data hold 100,000 or so clones, with less than 90% observed a single time. The V gene end was trimmed by 5 bases and the J gene end by 8 bases; junction bases not matched to a gene: 8. The CDR3 covers 16 residues. Germline V gives CDR1 MRHNA, CDR2 SNTAGT. The study's findings and limits: Reports showed the classifier diagnosing cytomegalovirus status with high specificity and sensitivity. In a later analysis, a genetic analysis reported fewer productive-TCR N-insertions in an Asian-associated ancestry cluster than the cohort average.

With respect to this clone: Its antigen is currently unknown.

The chain links TRBV6-4 to TRBJ2-6; 11 bases map to TRBD1. Source material: PBMCs. The source is a man in his forties in good health and CMV-seronegative. This CDR3 reads CASSPTGTGGSNVLTF. Here the CDR3 DNA reads TGTGCCAGCAGTCCCACCGGGACAGGGGGGTCCAACGTCCTGACTTTC.